This T cell receptor beta chain comes out of a study of T-cell memory formation after mild COVID-19. Study-wide results and limits: Proof of SARS-CoV-2 specificity was absent for the second-wave clones that crested on day 37. Day 15 to 85 contracting clones showed balanced CD4/CD8; day 15 to 37 expanders favored CD4+.

Turning to this clonotype: Its antigen is not identified.

TCRdb itself ran the 5' RACE reads through MiXCR, one entry per CDR3 protein. This repertoire shows about 270,000 distinct CDR3 sequences, roughly 17% found once; its top ten account for less than 30%. The receptor comes from a man aged 18 to 30 who had mild COVID-19 (a few samples of this study predate the infection). Cell type and time point are not known. The specimen was PBMCs or a T cell subset sorted from them (not recorded which).

For the CDR3, the DNA is TGTGCCGGATGGCGTCGGGGAGGCTACGAGCAGTACTTC. As protein: CAGWRRGGYEQYF. The chain is built from TRBV30 and TRBJ2-7; D might be TRBD2 (6 bases). V lost 8 bases and J lost 3, with 17 bases in between. Germline values: CDR1 GTSNPN, CDR2 SVGIG (reference sequence). The CDR3 has 13 residues.